The 6 T cell receptor beta chains presented below share a single source sample, sequenced in a study of control samples from healthy donors and cancer patients. Sequencing was performed with immunoSEQ multiplex PCR; in TCRdb, only in-frame clones are kept and a portion is missing. The data contain 70,000 to 80,000 clones, 87% of them seen just once; the ten biggest clones take up around 3.8%. Sequencing was performed on blood. These receptor sequences come from a woman aged 50 to 65 in good health.

The chain links TRBV12-3 or TRBV12-4 to TRBJ2-5, with D possibly TRBD2 on 5 matching bases. Between the trimmed V and J ends, which lost 4 bases and 9 bases, there was a span of 15 bases. The CDR3 loop spans 13 amino acids. The CDR3 protein is CASSSQARDAQYF. The CDR3 bases are TGTGCCAGCAGTTCACAAGCCCGGGATGCCCAGTACTTC.

V usage is TRBV3-1 (or the pseudogene TRBV3-2) and J usage is TRBJ1-2; no clear D gene. CDR1 and CDR2 from the germline V gene are LGHDT and YNNKEL (reference sequence). The length of the CDR3 is 15 residues. Trimming removed 1 base at V and 1 base at J, with 10 bases between. The DNA of the CDR3 is TGTGCCAGCAGCCAAGGTCTCCGAAGTAACTATGGCTACACCTTC. It codes for CASSQGLRSNYGYTF.

The rearrangement uses TRBV7-2 and TRBJ2-3; D unclear. V was trimmed by 1 base and J by 6 bases, leaving 5 bases between them. The CDR3 is made up of 12 amino acids. From germline, CDR1 is SGHTA and CDR2 FQGNSA. Written as DNA, the CDR3 is TGTGCCAGCAGCTTAGATACGGATACGCAGTATTTT. Its protein product is CASSLDTDTQYF.

J is TRBJ2-7 and V is TRBV10-3, with D maybe TRBD1 (5 bases). Germline V gene sequence: CDR1 ENHRY, CDR2 SYGVKD. V lost 6 bases and J lost 2, with 11 bases in between. The CDR3 is 13 residues long. The CDR3 loop reads CAIRRTLTYEQYF. The CDR3 bases are TGTGCCATCAGGCGGACACTTACCTACGAGCAGTACTTC.

The V and J genes are TRBV5-6 and TRBJ1-6; D is uncertain. V gave up 0 bases and J gave up 9 bases, with 4 bases separating them. The CDR3 sequence is 12 residues long. The germline V gene encodes CDR1 SGHDT and CDR2 YYEEEE. The CDR3: CASSLVGSPLHF. The CDR3, as DNA: TGTGCCAGCAGCTTGGTGGGTTCACCCCTCCACTTT.

The rearrangement joins TRBV18 to TRBJ2-2; D remains unclear. V dropped 0 bases and J dropped 1 base, with 0 bases sitting between them. CDR1 and CDR2 from the germline V gene are KGHSH and LQKENI. The CDR3 length is 13 residues. CDR3 nucleotides: TGTGCCAGCTCACCACCGAACACCGGGGAGCTGTTTTTT. Protein sequence: CASSPPNTGELFF. Full variable domain (remainder filled in from reference TRBV18 and TRBJ2-2): NAGVMQNPRHLVRRRGQEARLRCSPMKGHSHVYWYRQLPEEGLKFMVYLQKENIIDESGMPKERFSAEFPKEGPSILRIQQVVRGDSAAYFCASSPPNTGELFFGEGSRLTVL.